This is a list of T cell receptor beta chains from one sample in a study of T cells in localized non-small cell lung cancer. Some clones are missing from TCRdb's copy, which holds only in-frame ones; the method was immunoSEQ multiplex PCR. The sample has roughly 35,000 clones, around 92% seen once. The sample here was peripheral blood, taken before any cancer treatment. The receptors originated from an older female donor with stage I lung adenocarcinoma. Each CDR3 is given with its conserved first and last residue. A D gene is named only where the DNA matches it firmly. Clone size, where shown, is once, few, many, or a class for clones that have expanded.

.,TRBJ2-7,TRBV5-1,TRBD1,TGTGCCAGCAGCTTGCCCTACAGGGGGCTTTCCGAGCAGTACTTC,CASSLPYRGLSEQYF
.,TRBJ2-1,TRBV7-9,.,TGTGCCAGCAGCTCCCGCCCCACAGCTGAGCAGTTCTTC,CASSSRPTAEQFF
.,TRBJ1-1,TRBV30,TRBD1,TGTGCCTGGAGACGGACAGGGAACACTGAAGCTTTCTTT,CAWRRTGNTEAFF
.,TRBJ2-3,TRBV18,TRBD2,TGTGCCAGCTCCCCCCCTAGCGGGGGACGGGATACGCAGTATTTT,CASSPPSGGRDTQYF
.,TRBJ1-4,TRBV5-1,.,TGCGCCAGCAGCCCTCAGGACAGTGAAAAACTGTTTTTT,CASSPQDSEKLFF
.,TRBJ1-6,TRBV7-9,.,TGTGCCAGCAAGGTGGCAGATAATTCACCCCTCCACTTT,CASKVADNSPLHF
.,TRBJ1-2,TRBV7-9,.,TGTGCCAGCAGCCCGGTGGACCTACGCTATGGCTACACCTTC,CASSPVDLRYGYTF
.,TRBJ1-4,TRBV13,.,TGTGCCAGCAGCCCCATCGGGGAAGGGAATGAAAAACTGTTTTTT,CASSPIGEGNEKLFF
.,TRBJ1-4,TRBV2,.,TGTGCCAGCAGCATCGGCCCGAGGACTAATGAAAAACTGTTTTTT,CASSIGPRTNEKLFF
.,TRBJ1-6,TRBV4-1,.,TGCGCCAGCAGCCAAGATCTGGAATCCTCCTATAATTCACCCCTCCACTTT,CASSQDLESSYNSPLHF
.,TRBJ2-2,TRBV5-8,.,TGTGCCAGCAGCTTCTCCCCAGGGTCCGGGGAGCTGTTTTTT,CASSFSPGSGELFF
.,TRBJ1-1,TRBV28,.,TGTGCCAGCACCTCTCTAACTGAAGCTTTCTTT,CASTSLTEAFF
.,TRBJ1-2,TRBV5-5,.,TGTGCCAGCAGCTCGCCGACAGCACCCCTCTATGGCTACACCTTC,CASSSPTAPLYGYTF
.,TRBJ2-5,TRBV27,TRBD2,TGTGCCAGCTCGTGGGGACTAGCGGGGGGGCTTGAGACCCAGTACTTC,CASSWGLAGGLETQYF
.,TRBJ1-1,TRBV18,TRBD1,TGTGCCAGCTCGACAGGGGGAAGCACTGAAGCTTTCTTT,CASSTGGSTEAFF
.,TRBJ1-1,TRBV6-1,.,TGTGCCAGCAGCGGTTACATGAACACTGAAGCTTTCTTT,CASSGYMNTEAFF
.,TRBJ1-1,TRBV19,.,TGTGCCAGTAGTATTGTCCGGCTGGGGGGAACTGAAGCTTTCTTT,CASSIVRLGGTEAFF
.,TRBJ1-1,TRBV5-6,.,TGTGCCAGCAGCCCAGGAGGGAGTCGCACTGAAGCTTTCTTT,CASSPGGSRTEAFF
once,TRBJ2-2,TRBV4-3,TRBD1,TGCGCCAGCAGCCAAGATTTAAACAGGGGGCTTCCCGGGGAGCTGTTTTTT,CASSQDLNRGLPGELFF
.,TRBJ1-1,TRBV19,.,TGTGCCAGTAGAGACAGTTGGGAAGGCACTGAAGCTTTCTTT,CASRDSWEGTEAFF
.,TRBJ1-1,TRBV5-6,.,TGTGCCAGCAGCTCGACTTGGGACGGGGACACTGAAGCTTTCTTT,CASSSTWDGDTEAFF
.,TRBJ1-1,TRBV30,.,TGTGCCGGCGAATTCCGAGGGACGGTGAACACTGAAGCTTTCTTT,CAGEFRGTVNTEAFF
.,TRBJ1-1,TRBV6-1,.,TGTGCCAGCAGTGAACTAGATGATAGGGCTGAAGCTTTCTTT,CASSELDDRAEAFF
.,TRBJ2-2,TRBV6-5,.,TGTGCCAGCAGTTACTCCGACAGCGGGACCGGGGAGCTGTTTTTT,CASSYSDSGTGELFF
.,TRBJ2-5,TRBV6-5,.,TGTGCCAGCAGTTACTCGGTCCGAGAGACCCAGTACTTC,CASSYSVRETQYF
.,TRBJ2-3,TRBV2,.,TGTGCCAGCAGTGGAATGAAGGGTGGCACAGATACGCAGTATTTT,CASSGMKGGTDTQYF
.,TRBJ2-7,TRBV6-1,.,TGTGCCAGCAGTGGGTCTATTTGGAACGAGCAGTACTTC,CASSGSIWNEQYF
few,TRBJ1-1,TRBV6-1,TRBD1,TGTGCCAGCAGTGGGTCTATGGGACAGGGTGCGCGTGAAGCTTTCTTT,CASSGSMGQGAREAFF
.,TRBJ1-2,TRBV19,.,TGTGCCAGTAGTATAGATCGTGCAGGACCTGGCTACACCTTC,CASSIDRAGPGYTF
.,TRBJ2-7,TRBV7-8,.,TGTGCCAGCAGCTTGCAGAGAGCTTCCCACGAGCAGTACTTC,CASSLQRASHEQYF
.,TRBJ2-1,TRBV5-6,.,TGTGCCAGCAGCTTGTTGAGGAGGGAAGACTACAATGAGCAGTTCTTC,CASSLLRREDYNEQFF
.,TRBJ1-5,TRBV6-1,.,TGTGCCAGCAGTGAAACGAGCAATCAGCCCCAGCATTTT,CASSETSNQPQHF
.,TRBJ2-7,TRBV30,.,TGTGCCTGGAACTCTGGGGGATCCTACGAGCAGTACTTC,CAWNSGGSYEQYF
.,TRBJ1-4,TRBV6-1,.,TGTGCCAGCAGTGAAAGCGGGTGGAGTAATGAAAAACTGTTTTTT,CASSESGWSNEKLFF
.,TRBJ2-3,TRBV5-5,.,TGTGCCAGCAGTCCCGACGTCCGCACAGATACGCAGTATTTT,CASSPDVRTDTQYF
.,TRBJ2-1,TRBV19,.,TGTGCCAGTAGTAAAACAGGTTACAATGAGCAGTTCTTC,CASSKTGYNEQFF
.,TRBJ2-2,TRBV7-2,.,TGTGCCAGCAGCTTAGCGTGGGGCACCGGGGAGCTGTTTTTT,CASSLAWGTGELFF
.,TRBJ2-7,TRBV7-2,.,TGTGCCAGCAGCTTACGGGACCGCAACTACGAGCAGTACTTC,CASSLRDRNYEQYF
.,TRBJ2-5,TRBV5-1,.,TGCGCCAGCAGCTTGGGGGAAGAGACCCAGTACTTC,CASSLGEETQYF
.,TRBJ2-6,TRBV7-5,.,TGTGCCAGAAGCTTTGGTGAATATGGGGCCAACGTCCTGACTTTC,CARSFGEYGANVLTF
once,TRBJ1-2,TRBV4-1,.,TGCGCCAGCAGCCAAGATTCGGGGTTCTATGGCTACACCTTC,CASSQDSGFYGYTF
.,TRBJ1-1,TRBV10-3,.,TGTGCCATCAGTGTAAGGGACATGAACACTGAAGCTTTCTTT,CAISVRDMNTEAFF
.,TRBJ1-1,TRBV6-1,.,TGTGCCAGCAGTGAAATCGGGAGAGCGGGCAAATTT,CASSEIGRAGKF
.,TRBJ1-1,TRBV7-7,TRBD1,TGTGCTAGCAGCCCAGACAGGGGTGGGGTGAGCACTGAAGCTTTCTTT,CASSPDRGGVSTEAFF
.,TRBJ1-6,TRBV2,TRBD1,TGTGCCAGCAGTCAGGGGGAAGATTCACCCCTCCACTTT,CASSQGEDSPLHF
once,TRBJ1-2,TRBV11-3,.,TGTGCCAGCAGCTTAGAAGGAAGGGGAGGTGGCTATGGCTACACCTTC,CASSLEGRGGGYGYTF
.,TRBJ2-2,TRBV11-2,.,TGTGCCAGTGGGGGCCCTCAGGGCTGGGGCGGGGAGCTGTTTTTT,CASGGPQGWGGELFF
.,TRBJ1-6,TRBV2,.,TGTGCCAGCAGTGTCCGGAGCTCCTATAATTCACCCCTCCACTTT,CASSVRSSYNSPLHF
.,TRBJ1-1,TRBV20-1,.,TGCAGTGCCAGGAACACTGAAGCTTTCTTT,CSARNTEAFF
.,TRBJ2-5,TRBV5-1,.,TGCGCCAGCAGCTATAATATCCGGACCCAAGAGACCCAGTACTTC,CASSYNIRTQETQYF
.,TRBJ2-3,TRBV2,TRBD2,TGTGCCAGCAGTGAAGCTTCGGGACTAGCTATGGATACGCAGTATTTT,CASSEASGLAMDTQYF
.,TRBJ2-1,TRBV27,.,TGTGCCAGCAGTTTTGGCAGGAATTTGGATAGCTCCTACAATGAGCAGTTCTTC,CASSFGRNLDSSYNEQFF
.,TRBJ1-5,TRBV19,TRBD1,TGTGCCAGTAAGTCCTCCGGGACAGGAGTTAGCAATCAGCCCCAGCATTTT,CASKSSGTGVSNQPQHF
.,TRBJ2-1,TRBV7-2,.,TGTGCCAGCAGCTTAGGTGACTATGAGCAGTTCTTC,CASSLGDYEQFF
.,TRBJ2-1,TRBV5-1,TRBD1,TGCGCCAGCAGGTCTAGTGGGACAGGGGCCTACAATGAGCAGTTCTTC,CASRSSGTGAYNEQFF
once,TRBJ1-4,TRBV30,.,TGTGCCTGGAGTATCCTAGGAGGTGAAAAACTGTTTTTT,CAWSILGGEKLFF
.,TRBJ2-3,TRBV27,TRBD2,TGTGCCAGCAGTTTATCGCCAGCGGGGGTCGGGGGGGATACGCAGTATTTT,CASSLSPAGVGGDTQYF
.,TRBJ2-3,TRBV6-6,TRBD2,TGTGCCAGCAGACGACTAGCGGGGTCTAGCACAGATACGCAGTATTTT,CASRRLAGSSTDTQYF
once,TRBJ1-6,TRBV25-1,TRBD1,TGTGCCAGCAGTCAAGCAGGGGGTAAATCCAATAGGTCACCCCTCCACTTT,CASSQAGGKSNRSPLHF
.,TRBJ2-4,TRBV19,TRBD1,TGTGCCAGTAGTATGCGGGACAGGGGAATGAGTCTAGCCAAAAACATTCAGTACTTC,CASSMRDRGMSLAKNIQYF